This TCR beta chain was found in a study of memory CD4+ T cells and cytomegalovirus serostatus. Study outcomes and limitations: CMV serostatus prediction reached median AUC roughly 0.95, or 0.91 with US-trained model. The CMV-associated TCR signature appears largely within the CD4+ memory repertoire.

Data came from immunoSEQ multiplex PCR; TCRdb stores just in-frame clones and leaves some out. The sample gives just under 95,000 clones, over 70% of which show up once; about 3.6% is in the top ten. A word on this clone: What it binds is unknown.

Single viable CD3+CD4+CD8-CD45RO+ cells were sorted as the memory CD4+ T cells. The trim removed 5 bases at V and 3 bases at J, leaving 6 bases unmatched. CDR1 MDHEN and CDR2 SYDVKM come from the germline V gene. The CDR3 runs 14 residues. The TCR was taken from an adult in good health and CMV-seropositive. Material for sequencing was memory CD4+ T cells from blood. The rearrangement uses TRBV28 and TRBJ1-2, with TRBD1 matching 7 bases. CDR3 sequence reads: CASSEGAQYYGYTF. CDR3 coding DNA: TGTGCCAGCAGTGAGGGGGCGCAGTACTATGGCTACACCTTC.